The 24 T cell receptor beta chains given below trace back to one sample, sequenced in a study of graft-versus-host responses after intestinal transplantation. No antigen has been identified for these receptors. Assay: immunoSEQ multiplex PCR; the TCRdb copy retains only in-frame clones and omits some. The table includes tens of thousands of clones, 91% detected once. Sequencing was performed on unstimulated CD8+ T cells sorted from spleen or lymph node cells, taken before intestinal transplant. Source of these receptors: a human donor who received an intestinal transplant.

This clone came up a few times. The chain carries TRBV2 and TRBJ2-1, with a possible D match to TRBD2 (5 bases). Trimming took off 7 bases at V and 2 bases at J, with 9 bases between the two ends. This CDR3 is built from 13 residues. Germline-derived CDR1 and CDR2 are SNHLY and FYNNEI. Written as DNA, the CDR3 is TGTGCCAGCACAGAGGGAACCTACAATGAGCAGTTCTTC. This translates into CASTEGTYNEQFF.

The rearrangement joins TRBV5-5 to TRBJ1-2; a possible D gene is TRBD1 (5 bases). Between the trimmed V and J ends, which lost 4 bases and 0 bases, there was a span of 22 bases. CDR3 size: 18 residues. Germline-derived CDR1 and CDR2 are SGHKS and YYEKEE (reference sequence). CDR3 loop: CASSTQDIRLYPNYGYTF. The DNA of the CDR3 is TGTGCCAGCAGCACCCAGGACATTCGGCTGTATCCTAACTATGGCTACACCTTC.

V is TRBV4-1 and J is TRBJ1-5; perhaps TRBD1 as D (5 bases). The germline V and J ends were trimmed by 1 base and 6 bases, with 7 bases remaining between them. The CDR3 length is 13 residues. Germline V gives CDR1 MGHRA, CDR2 YSYEKL. The CDR3 DNA follows: TGCGCCAGCAGCCAAGTAAGGGGTCAGCCCCAGCATTTT. The encoded protein is CASSQVRGQPQHF.

This clone was detected only once. The chain carries TRBV5-1 and TRBJ2-1; 8 bases agree with TRBD2. There are 16 residues in the CDR3. Trimming at V came to 0 bases and at J to 5 bases, leaving 7 bases not matched to a gene. Germline V CDR1 and CDR2: SGHRS, YFSETQ. CDR3 region: CASSLEGSGINNEQFF. The DNA for the CDR3 is TGCGCCAGCAGCTTGGAGGGTAGCGGGATTAACAATGAGCAGTTCTTC. The full variable domain, with the rest looked up from reference TRBV5-1 and TRBJ2-1, is KAGVTQTPRYLIKTRGQQVTLSCSPISGHRSVSWYQQTPGQGLQFLFEYFSETQRNKGNFPGRFSGRQFSNSRSEMNVSTLELGDSALYLCASSLEGSGINNEQFFGPGTRLTVL.

The V and J genes are TRBV7-8 and TRBJ1-2; TRBD1 agrees at 7 bases. CDR3 length: 16 amino acids. V gave up 1 base and J gave up 4 bases; unmatched junction bases: 9. CDR1 is SGHVS and CDR2 is FQNEAQ in the germline V gene. The DNA for the CDR3 is TGTGCCAGCAGCTTAGAGGAGACAGGGCTAGGCTATGGCTACACCTTC. Translating it yields CASSLEETGLGYGYTF.

The V call is TRBV6-5, the J call TRBJ2-1, with TRBD2 identical over 7 bases. CDR1 is MNHEY and CDR2 is SVGAGI in the germline V gene. The CDR3 spans 16 residues. V shed 1 base and J 5 bases; nucleotides not matched to a gene: 8. CDR3 region: CASSYWDYQNNNEQFF. CDR3 coding DNA: TGTGCCAGCAGTTACTGGGACTACCAAAATAACAATGAGCAGTTCTTC.

Comment on this clone: Other DNA sequences in this specimen translate into the identical CDR3. This sequence joins TRBV9 and TRBJ2-3; D remains ambiguous. The CDR3 covers 12 residues. With 4 bases removed from V and 0 bases from J, the gap between germline ends came to 3 bases. Germline lookup yields CDR1 SGDLS and CDR2 YYNGEE. The CDR3 nucleotides are TGTGCCAGCAGCTCTAGCACAGATACGCAGTATTTT. Translation gives CASSSSTDTQYF.

The chain couples TRBV7-9 to TRBJ2-7, with TRBD2 as a possible D gene (5 bases). V gave up 5 bases and J gave up 2 bases, with 16 bases separating them. This CDR3 spans 15 amino acids. Germline loops: CDR1 SEHNR, CDR2 FQNEAQ (reference sequence). CDR3 residues: CASSPIADYPYEQYF. The CDR3 nucleotides read TGTGCCAGCAGCCCAATCGCCGACTATCCCTACGAGCAGTACTTC.

The rearrangement uses TRBV7-9 and TRBJ1-2; D is ambiguous. CDR3 length equals 14 residues. Germline CDR1 and CDR2: SEHNR and FQNEAQ (reference sequence). Trimming took 1 base from V and 8 from J, leaving 14 bases between them. This chain's CDR3 is CASSLGPGAGGYTF. The CDR3 DNA reads as TGTGCCAGCAGCTTAGGCCCTGGCGCGGGCGGCTACACCTTC. Complete variable domain (other parts from reference TRBV7-9 and TRBJ1-2): DTGVSQNPRHKITKRGQNVTFRCDPISEHNRLYWYRQTLGQGPEFLTYFQNEAQLEKSRLLSDRFSAERPKGSFSTLEIQRTEQGDSAMYLCASSLGPGAGGYTFGSGTRLTVV.

The V and J genes are TRBV28 and TRBJ2-5, with a tentative D call TRBD1 (6 bases). The J call may be wrong; the DNA end is better matched by TRBJ2-7. The length of the CDR3 is 13 residues. Germline V CDR1 and CDR2: MDHEN, SYDVKM. CDR3 in amino acids: CASSSTGYHEQYF. CDR3 in DNA: TGTGCCAGCAGTTCCACAGGGTACCACGAGCAGTACTTC.

The genes are TRBV30 and TRBJ2-5; the match to TRBD2 covers 7 bases. The CDR3 runs 17 residues. Looked up from germline, CDR1 is GTSNPN and CDR2 is SVGIG (reference sequence). Germline trimming cut 0 bases from V and 1 base from J; bases unmatched to any gene: 11. The CDR3 region is CAWSVLARQPTQETQYF. CDR3 DNA: TGTGCCTGGAGTGTACTAGCGAGGCAGCCGACCCAAGAGACCCAGTACTTC. Using reference TRBV30 and TRBJ2-5 for the parts outside the CDR3, the full variable domain is SQTIHQWPATLVQPVGSPLSLECTVEGTSNPNLYWYRQAAGRGLQLLFYSVGIGQISSEVPQNLSASRPQDRQFILSSKKLLLSDSGFYLCAWSVLARQPTQETQYFGPGTRLLVL.

This chain joins TRBV15 and TRBJ2-3; 8 positions agree with TRBD2. Germline CDR1 and CDR2: LNHNV and YYDKDF (reference sequence). The CDR3 spans 17 residues. J lost 1 base, V lost 0 bases, and 6 bases had no gene match. The CDR3 reads CATSRDPLAGRTDTQYF. The CDR3 DNA sequence: TGTGCCACCAGCAGAGATCCCCTAGCGGGCCGCACAGATACGCAGTATTTT.

The V and J genes are TRBV19 and TRBJ2-2, with a possible D match to TRBD2 (5 bases). Germline lookup yields CDR1 LNHDA and CDR2 SQIVND (reference sequence). The CDR3 loop spans 16 amino acids. Trimming shortened V by 6 bases and J by 0 bases, and 14 bases separated the two germline ends. The CDR3 sequence is CASSPDGDSNTGELFF. In DNA form, the CDR3 reads TGTGCCAGTAGCCCCGACGGGGATTCGAACACCGGGGAGCTGTTTTTT.

The chain carries TRBV6-5 and TRBJ2-3, with 9 nucleotides matching TRBD2. Germline CDR1 is MNHEY and CDR2 is SVGAGI. The CDR3 length is 14 residues. The junction had 1 base not matched to a gene; V was cut back by 6 bases and J by 0 bases. The DNA of the CDR3 is TGTGCCAGCAGGAGCGGGGGGAGCACAGATACGCAGTATTTT. It codes for CASRSGGSTDTQYF.

This chain joins TRBV7-6 and TRBJ1-2, with a tentative D call TRBD1 (6 bases). V was clipped by 5 bases and J by 4 bases, with 14 bases between them. Germline V gene data show CDR1 as SGHVS and CDR2 as FNYEAQ. This CDR3 comprises 14 residues. CDR3 region: CASSPPGGGYGYTF. Here the CDR3 DNA reads TGTGCCAGCAGCCCCCCGGGGGGCGGCTATGGCTACACCTTC.

The J gene is TRBJ2-3, the V gene TRBV9; 12 bases match TRBD2. CDR1 and CDR2 from the germline V gene are SGDLS and YYNGEE. Losses at the gene ends were 0 bases for V and 5 bases for J; bases not matched to a gene: 1. This CDR3 is built from 15 residues. The DNA for the CDR3 is TGTGCCAGCAGCGTAGTGGGACTAGCGGGAGATACGCAGTATTTT. This translates into CASSVVGLAGDTQYF.

This clone has more than one count but fewer than ten. The chain recombines TRBV4-1 with TRBJ1-1; 7 nucleotides match TRBD1. The junction had 6 bases not matched to a gene; V was cut back by 4 bases and J by 7 bases. The germline CDR1 and CDR2 sequences are MGHRA and YSYEKL. The CDR3 contains 13 residues. CDR3 loop: CASSRDSWVEAFF. In DNA, the CDR3 is TGCGCCAGCAGCCGGGACAGTTGGGTTGAAGCTTTCTTT.

This clone appeared a single time. Here the CDR3 reads CASDSYEQYF. The DNA of the CDR3 is TGTGCCAGCGACAGCTACGAGCAGTACTTC. The chain recombines TRBV6-1 with TRBJ2-7, with a possible D match to TRBD1 (5 bases). This CDR3 contains 10 residues. With 8 bases removed from V and 3 bases from J, the gap between germline ends came to 5 bases. Per germline, CDR1 MNHNS and CDR2 SASEGT.

The chain combines TRBV28 with TRBJ1-1; no firm D call. Germline V gene sequence: CDR1 MDHEN, CDR2 SYDVKM. V was shortened by 3 bases and J by 1 base, with 6 bases between the two germline ends. The CDR3 has 13 amino acids. The CDR3 loop is CASSFIQNTEAFF. CDR3 DNA sequence: TGTGCCAGCAGTTTCATACAGAACACTGAAGCTTTCTTT.

This chain links TRBV11-2 with TRBJ2-1; TRBD2 matches 10 bases. This CDR3 contains 14 residues. CDR1 and CDR2 (germline): SGHAT, FQNNGV. V shed 4 bases, J shed 8 bases, and the junction held 5 bases outside the gene matches. The CDR3 here is CASSSGTSVDEQFF. CDR3 bases: TGTGCCAGCAGCTCTGGGACTAGCGTGGATGAGCAGTTCTTC.

The J gene is TRBJ1-2, the V gene TRBV4-1; 9 bases map to TRBD1. CDR3 size: 17 residues. CDR1 and CDR2 (germline): MGHRA, YSYEKL. The trim removed 1 base at V and 7 bases at J, leaving 13 bases unmatched. The CDR3 protein is CASSQGGILDRGSGYTF. In nucleotides, the CDR3 is TGCGCCAGCAGCCAAGGCGGCATATTGGACAGGGGATCTGGCTACACCTTC.

This chain joins TRBV6-5 and TRBJ1-2; D perhaps matches TRBD1 (5 bases). The CDR3 consists of 12 residues. Trimming shortened V by 5 bases and J by 5 bases, and 9 bases separated the two germline ends. CDR1 MNHEY and CDR2 SVGAGI come from the germline V gene. The CDR3 DNA reads as TGTGCCAGCAGTCCAGACAGTTATGGCTACACCTTC. Its protein product is CASSPDSYGYTF.

The chain is built from TRBV6-5 and TRBJ2-7; maybe TRBD1 (5 bases). The germline V and J ends were trimmed by 8 bases and 2 bases, with 16 bases remaining between them. CDR3 length equals 14 residues. Germline-derived CDR1 and CDR2 are MNHEY and SVGAGI. The CDR3 protein is CASAAGQGPYEQYF. In nucleotides, the CDR3 is TGTGCCAGCGCCGCCGGTCAGGGTCCCTACGAGCAGTACTTC.

The chain carries TRBV5-6 and TRBJ1-2; no firm D call. The CDR3 runs to 12 residues. CDR1 is SGHDT, CDR2 YYEEEE, per germline. V was pared by 0 bases and J by 10 bases, with 10 bases between. This chain's CDR3 is CASSLGQAHYTF. CDR3 in DNA: TGTGCCAGCAGCTTGGGCCAGGCTCACTACACCTTC.